Shown below are 27 T cell receptor beta chains from a single sample sequenced in a study of T cell responses to AZD1222 COVID-19 vaccine. This table comes from immunoSEQ multiplex PCR, and its TCRdb copy is limited to in-frame clones, with some not included. The table shows some 150,000 clones, with 85% to 95% occurring only once. The input for sequencing was peripheral blood, taken on day 0 of MenACWY control vaccination. The receptors derive from an adult in good health.

The V and J genes are TRBV28 and TRBJ2-1, with D possibly being TRBD1 (5 bases). Germline V gene sequence: CDR1 MDHEN, CDR2 SYDVKM. V lost 2 bases and J lost 0, with 8 bases in between. This CDR3 comprises 15 residues. CDR3 loop: CASSLPDSSYNEQFF. CDR3 DNA: TGTGCCAGCAGTTTACCTGACAGCTCCTACAATGAGCAGTTCTTC.

This chain uses TRBV5-1 with TRBJ2-7, with a weak D call TRBD2 (6 bases). V gave up 2 bases and J gave up 0 bases, with 15 bases separating them. Germline V CDR1 and CDR2: SGHRS, YFSETQ. CDR3 size: 16 residues. The CDR3 DNA is TGCGCCAGCAGCTTCCTCGCGGGGATCCGCTCCTACGAGCAGTACTTC. Protein: CASSFLAGIRSYEQYF.

This clone was counted once. The V call is TRBV15, the J call TRBJ1-2; D may be TRBD1 (5 bases). Germline V lookup: CDR1 LNHNV, CDR2 YYDKDF (reference sequence). V lost 0 bases, J lost 1 base, and 18 bases lay in between. The CDR3 spans 18 residues. This CDR3 reads CATSRDWSLGLGNYGYTF. CDR3 DNA: TGTGCCACCAGCAGAGATTGGAGCTTGGGACTCGGTAACTATGGCTACACCTTC.

V is TRBV6-5 and J is TRBJ1-3, with a tentative D call TRBD1 (5 bases). V was trimmed by 2 bases and J by 0 bases, leaving 11 bases between them. Germline lookup yields CDR1 MNHEY and CDR2 SVGAGI. This CDR3 is built from 16 residues. The CDR3 sequence is CASSYGAAVSGNTIYF. Written as DNA, the CDR3 is TGTGCCAGCAGTTACGGGGCGGCTGTCTCTGGAAACACCATATATTTT.

This chain connects TRBV5-1 to TRBJ1-1; the D gene is possibly TRBD1 (6 bases). The V end was cut by 4 bases, the J end by 0 bases, with 19 bases between. The CDR3 contains 17 residues. Germline CDR1 SGHRS, CDR2 YFSETQ. CDR3 sequence: CASSHPTGSSLNTEAFF. In DNA form, the CDR3 reads TGCGCCAGCAGCCACCCGACAGGTTCGTCACTGAACACTGAAGCTTTCTTT.

The rearrangement uses TRBV7-2 and TRBJ1-2, with TRBD1 matching 7 bases. From germline, CDR1 is SGHTA and CDR2 FQGNSA. The CDR3 is made up of 14 amino acids. V shed 4 bases, J shed 6 bases, and the junction held 8 bases outside the gene matches. The CDR3 sequence: CASSWLTGVDGYTF. Written as DNA, the CDR3 is TGTGCCAGCAGCTGGTTAACAGGGGTCGATGGCTACACCTTC.

This rearrangement joins TRBV6-5 to TRBJ1-6; D not resolved. Germline V gives CDR1 MNHEY, CDR2 SVGAGI. Between the trimmed V and J ends, which lost 4 bases and 10 bases, there was a span of 20 bases. This CDR3 has 16 residues. The DNA for the CDR3 is TGTGCCAGCAGTTCTAATCTGGGCCTTGGTCGATCACCCCTCCACTTT. The encoded protein is CASSSNLGLGRSPLHF.

Here the CDR3 DNA reads TGTGCCAGCAGCTTGGGACAGGGGTCAGATACGCAGTATTTT. The encoded protein is CASSLGQGSDTQYF. This chain uses TRBV7-9 with TRBJ2-3; TRBD1 matches 10 bases. The V and J ends lost 3 bases and 4 bases, in that order; junction bases with no gene match: 1. Germline assignment: CDR1 SEHNR and CDR2 FQNEAQ (reference sequence). The CDR3 runs 14 residues. Full variable domain (missing parts from reference TRBV7-9 and TRBJ2-3): DTGVSQNPRHKITKRGQNVTFRCDPISEHNRLYWYRQTLGQGPEFLTYFQNEAQLEKSRLLSDRFSAERPKGSFSTLEIQRTEQGDSAMYLCASSLGQGSDTQYFGPGTRLTVL.

The chain joins TRBV27 to TRBJ2-2, with D possibly being TRBD2 (5 bases). The length of the CDR3 is 12 residues. Trimming removed 8 bases at V and 3 bases at J, with 7 bases between. CDR1 is MNHEY, CDR2 SMNVEV, per germline (reference sequence). The CDR3 region has the DNA TGTGCCAGCTCTAGCTACACCGGGGAGCTGTTTTTT. Translation gives CASSSYTGELFF.

This clone came up once. This sequence joins TRBV12-3 or TRBV12-4 and TRBJ2-1; D is uncertain. V lost 4 bases and J 7 bases, leaving 8 bases between the germline ends. The CDR3 is 12 residues long. The CDR3 DNA reads TGTGCCAGCAGTTCCCGAGTGAATGAGCAGTTCTTC. Amino acids: CASSSRVNEQFF.

Written as DNA, the CDR3 is TGTGCCAGCAGCCTAGACAGGGAGATTCTCACCGGGGAGCTGTTTTTT. It specifies CASSLDREILTGELFF. The chain joins TRBV7-3 to TRBJ2-2, with TRBD1 identical over 7 bases. Per germline, CDR1 SGHTA and CDR2 FQGTGA. The length of the CDR3 is 16 residues. The V segment lost 5 bases and the J segment 4 bases; nucleotides outside the gene matches: 10.

The chain combines TRBV4-2 with TRBJ2-3; 9 bases line up with TRBD2. This CDR3 is 15 amino acids long. Germline V gene lookup returns CDR1 LGHNA and CDR2 YNFKEQ. Trimming cost V 4 bases and J 0 bases; bases outside gene matches: 2. CDR3 sequence reads: CASSRSGGSTDTQYF. In DNA form, the CDR3 reads TGTGCCAGCAGCCGTAGCGGGGGTAGCACAGATACGCAGTATTTT.

The rearrangement joins TRBV6-5 to TRBJ2-1; 7 bases align to TRBD2. Trimming cost V 2 bases and J 0 bases; bases outside gene matches: 4. The CDR3 is made up of 16 amino acids. Per the germline V gene, CDR1 is MNHEY and CDR2 is SVGAGI. DNA of the CDR3: TGTGCCAGCAGTTACGGGGGGGTAGCCTCCTACAATGAGCAGTTCTTC. Amino acid sequence: CASSYGGVASYNEQFF.

The rearrangement uses TRBV6-5 and TRBJ1-5; D remains ambiguous. Germline values: CDR1 MNHEY, CDR2 SVGAGI. This CDR3 spans 14 amino acids. V was clipped by 6 bases and J by 0 bases, with 9 bases between them. The CDR3 protein is CASRDGYSNQPQHF. In DNA form, the CDR3 reads TGTGCCAGCAGGGACGGTTATAGCAATCAGCCCCAGCATTTT.

The chain has TRBV3-1 (or the pseudogene TRBV3-2) and TRBJ1-2; D is ambiguous. The CDR3 sequence is 13 residues long. Trimming shortened V by 2 bases and J by 8 bases, and 12 bases separated the two germline ends. The V gene's germline CDR1 is LGHDT and CDR2 YNNKEL (reference sequence). The CDR3, as DNA: TGTGCCAGCAGCCAATCATTTGGACGGGGCTACACCTTC. Protein: CASSQSFGRGYTF.

The chain is built from TRBV5-1 and TRBJ2-7, with D perhaps matching TRBD2 (7 bases). Trimming took 0 bases from V and 4 from J, leaving 17 bases between them. CDR1 and CDR2 (germline): SGHRS, YFSETQ. This CDR3 spans 16 amino acids. The CDR3 region is CASSLVLAGASYEQYF. The CDR3 nucleotides read TGCGCCAGCAGCTTGGTATTGGCGGGGGCCAGTTACGAGCAGTACTTC. The variable domain in full, completed from reference TRBV5-1 and TRBJ2-7, reads KAGVTQTPRYLIKTRGQQVTLSCSPISGHRSVSWYQQTPGQGLQFLFEYFSETQRNKGNFPGRFSGRQFSNSRSEMNVSTLELGDSALYLCASSLVLAGASYEQYFGPGTRLTVT.

The rearrangement links TRBV3-1 (or the pseudogene TRBV3-2) to TRBJ2-5; TRBD2 aligns across 9 bases. This CDR3 comprises 15 residues. Germline lookup yields CDR1 LGHDT and CDR2 YNNKEL (reference sequence). Germline trimming cut 4 bases from V and 2 bases from J; bases unmatched to any gene: 5. The CDR3 reads CASSPSGTPQETQYF. DNA of the CDR3: TGTGCCAGCAGCCCTAGCGGGACACCACAAGAGACCCAGTACTTC.

The chain couples TRBV20-1 to TRBJ1-3; TRBD1 might be the D (6 bases). From germline, CDR1 is DFQATT and CDR2 SNEGSKA (reference sequence). V dropped 6 bases and J dropped 8 bases, with 11 bases sitting between them. This CDR3 is 11 amino acids long. The CDR3 DNA follows: TGCAGTGCCGCTAAGGGGGACACCATATATTTT. This sequence encodes CSAAKGDTIYF.

V usage is TRBV7-2 and J usage is TRBJ1-1; 9 nucleotides match TRBD1. Germline loops: CDR1 SGHTA, CDR2 FQGNSA. The length of the CDR3 is 14 residues. J gave up 6 bases and V 5 bases, and 7 bases lay outside the gene matches. The CDR3 DNA is TGTGCCAGCAGCGCACAGGGGGCTATTCCTGAAGCTTTCTTT. Protein: CASSAQGAIPEAFF.

J is TRBJ1-5 and V is TRBV28, with 9 bases aligning to TRBD1. This CDR3 comprises 16 residues. V was pared by 4 bases and J by 2 bases, with 6 bases of the junction left unmatched. Germline V lookup: CDR1 MDHEN, CDR2 SYDVKM. The CDR3 sequence: CASSSDRGLRNQPQHF. CDR3 nucleotides: TGTGCCAGCAGTTCCGACAGGGGGTTGCGCAATCAGCCCCAGCATTTT.

The rearrangement uses TRBV12-3 or TRBV12-4 and TRBJ2-7; D unclear. V was cut by 3 bases and J by 9 bases, with 15 bases left in between. The length of the CDR3 is 13 residues. The CDR3 coding sequence is TGTGCCAGCAGTTTGGGCAGTTCTACGTCGCAGTACTTC. It codes for CASSLGSSTSQYF.

The rearrangement links TRBV5-1 to TRBJ2-1; D gene ambiguous. Germline CDR1 and CDR2: SGHRS and YFSETQ. Trimming took off 0 bases at V and 6 bases at J, with 13 bases between the two ends. The CDR3 consists of 15 residues. The CDR3 spells CASSLETAGGNEQFF. DNA for the CDR3: TGCGCCAGCAGCTTGGAAACAGCTGGCGGCAATGAGCAGTTCTTC.

V is TRBV29-1 and J is TRBJ1-4; a weak D match, TRBD1 (6 bases). The V end was cut by 2 bases, the J end by 7 bases, with 14 bases between. Germline V lookup: CDR1 SQVTM, CDR2 ANQGSEA. The CDR3 has 14 amino acids. The CDR3 DNA reads as TGCAGCGTTGAACCCCGGGACAACCGTGAAAAACTGTTTTTT. This codes for CSVEPRDNREKLFF.

The chain combines TRBV4-1 with TRBJ1-3; D perhaps matches TRBD1 (5 bases). Looked up from germline, CDR1 is MGHRA and CDR2 is YSYEKL. V shed 1 base and J shed 0 bases, with 10 bases lying between them. There are 16 residues in the CDR3. For the CDR3, the DNA is TGCGCCAGCAGCCAAGCACCAGGACACTCTGGAAACACCATATATTTT. The encoded protein is CASSQAPGHSGNTIYF.

In its sample, this clone was seen many times. V gene TRBV4-1 combines with J gene TRBJ1-3; D is unclear. This CDR3 comprises 13 residues. Deletions cut 1 base from V and 4 bases from J, with 5 bases between. Germline V CDR1 and CDR2: MGHRA, YSYEKL. CDR3 bases: TGCGCCAGCAGCCAAGGCAGAGGAAACACCATATATTTT. It encodes CASSQGRGNTIYF.

The V call is TRBV4-1, the J call TRBJ1-1, with 7 bases matching TRBD1. CDR1 and CDR2 from the germline V gene are MGHRA and YSYEKL. The V segment lost 2 bases and the J segment 3 bases; nucleotides outside the gene matches: 9. CDR3 length: 16 amino acids. The CDR3: CASSQPPRGGDTEAFF. In DNA form, the CDR3 reads TGCGCCAGCAGCCAACCACCGAGAGGGGGCGACACTGAAGCTTTCTTT.

This clone was observed a single time. This chain links TRBV27 with TRBJ1-3; 8 nucleotides agree with TRBD1. The CDR3 contains 15 residues. Germline V CDR1 and CDR2: MNHEY, SMNVEV (reference sequence). V shed 6 bases and J 0 bases; nucleotides not matched to a gene: 4. The CDR3 loop reads CASRTTGGSGNTIYF. The CDR3 DNA is TGTGCCAGCAGAACAACAGGGGGCTCTGGAAACACCATATATTTT.